Presented here are 22 T cell receptor beta chains from one specimen sequenced in a study of shared clonotypes between healthy human individuals (dated by TCRdb to 2020 to 2022). Receptor amplification or capture employed the immunoSEQ multiplex PCR assay. The immuneACCESS repertoire file appears here via TCRdb, limited to in-frame rearrangements. These files lack a portion of the clones; in checked studies, under half of the deficit traces to unresolved V genes, and the cause of the others is not known. For this sample the table gives more than 850,000 clones, of which around 78% were detected only once. Under 0.65% of the sample lies in the top ten. Specimen: memory CD4+ T cells from PBMCs. The sample's cell subset or site, from its label and the paper: CD45RA-negative fraction. The receptors derive from a man younger than 35 in good health. Some clones in this sample may be carry-over from other donors' samples.

Written as DNA, the CDR3 is TGCGCCAGCAGCAGGGACGCCTACACTGAAGCTTTCTTT. Protein product: CASSRDAYTEAFF. The chain has TRBV5-1 and TRBJ1-1; the D gene is possibly TRBD1 (5 bases). The CDR3 extends over 13 amino acids. CDR1 is SGHRS, CDR2 YFSETQ, per germline. With 4 bases removed from V and 3 bases from J, the gap between germline ends came to 10 bases. Supplemented by reference TRBV5-1 and TRBJ1-1, the full variable domain reads KAGVTQTPRYLIKTRGQQVTLSCSPISGHRSVSWYQQTPGQGLQFLFEYFSETQRNKGNFPGRFSGRQFSNSRSEMNVSTLELGDSALYLCASSRDAYTEAFFGQGTRLTVV.

The V and J genes are TRBV28 and TRBJ2-2; D gene unclear. Germline V gene lookup returns CDR1 MDHEN and CDR2 SYDVKM. Trimming cost V 4 bases and J 6 bases, with 15 bases left between them. This CDR3 comprises 15 residues. DNA for the CDR3: TGTGCCAGCAGTTCGCGGCTAGGCCGCCCCGGGGAGCTGTTTTTT. Protein sequence: CASSSRLGRPGELFF.

This clone is a singleton in its sample. The chain links TRBV28 to TRBJ2-7; weak D call: TRBD2 (5 bases). Germline assignment: CDR1 MDHEN and CDR2 SYDVKM. CDR3 length: 17 amino acids. The V and J ends lost 6 bases and 4 bases respectively, with 25 bases between them. In DNA, the CDR3 is TGTGCCAGCAGCCCGGCGGCCGTGACGGAGGCCGGTTACGAGCAGTACTTC. Amino acids: CASSPAAVTEAGYEQYF.

This clone was detected once. The chain recombines TRBV7-3 with TRBJ2-2; TRBD1 might be the D (6 bases). Germline V gene sequence: CDR1 SGHTA, CDR2 FQGTGA. V dropped 5 bases and J dropped 4 bases, with 14 bases sitting between them. CDR3 length: 15 residues. The CDR3 sequence is CASSPYSDSTGELFF. The CDR3 bases are TGTGCCAGCAGCCCATATTCGGACAGCACCGGGGAGCTGTTTTTT.

V usage is TRBV5-4 and J usage is TRBJ1-1, with D unclear. The V end was cut by 3 bases, the J end by 1 base, with 13 bases between. Germline V gives CDR1 SGHNT, CDR2 YYREEE (reference sequence). The CDR3 spans 15 residues. The CDR3 spells CASSSVKAGNTEAFF. In DNA, the CDR3 is TGTGCCAGCAGCTCAGTGAAGGCCGGGAACACTGAAGCTTTCTTT.

The gene calls are TRBV5-1 and TRBJ2-3; either TRBD1 or TRBD2 may supply D (5 bases each). Germline CDR1 and CDR2: SGHRS and YFSETQ. The CDR3 loop spans 14 amino acids. Trimming removed 2 bases from V and 9 bases from J, with 16 bases in between. CDR3 DNA sequence: TGCGCCAGCAGCTTCCTTGGGACGAGGCCAACGCAGTATTTT. It yields the protein CASSFLGTRPTQYF.

The table lists this clone with a count of one. The chain carries TRBV19 and TRBJ1-2, with 7 bases matching TRBD1. Germline V gene lookup returns CDR1 LNHDA and CDR2 SQIVND (reference sequence). The CDR3 loop spans 15 amino acids. V dropped 5 bases and J dropped 2; count of bases not matched to a gene: 8. CDR3 DNA: TGTGCCAGTAGTCGCGCCTGGGACAGCAACTATGGCTACACCTTC. It codes for CASSRAWDSNYGYTF.

The V and J genes are TRBV6-5 and TRBJ2-5, with 10 bases matching TRBD1. Germline CDR1 is MNHEY and CDR2 is SVGAGI. The junction had 5 bases not matched to a gene; V was cut back by 7 bases and J by 6 bases. This CDR3 comprises 13 residues. CDR3: CASTSGQGQTQYF. The DNA of the CDR3 is TGTGCCAGCACCTCGGGACAGGGGCAGACCCAGTACTTC.

The V gene is TRBV27, the J gene TRBJ2-7; D possibly corresponds to TRBD1 (5 bases). The germline CDR1 and CDR2 sequences are MNHEY and SMNVEV (reference sequence). Between the trimmed V and J ends, which lost 6 bases and 4 bases, there was a span of 19 bases. The CDR3 sequence is 15 residues long. In DNA form, the CDR3 reads TGTGCCAGCAGGCCCCTTAAGGACATTCGATACGAGCAGTACTTC. Protein sequence: CASRPLKDIRYEQYF.

The sample holds a few counts of this clone. The rearrangement uses TRBV30 and TRBJ1-5; D remains ambiguous. Trimming cost V 6 bases and J 0 bases, with 12 bases left between them. The CDR3 has 14 amino acids. Germline CDR1 and CDR2: GTSNPN and SVGIG (reference sequence). The CDR3 sequence is CACGRPPSNQPQHF. CDR3 DNA sequence: TGTGCCTGTGGTCGGCCCCCTAGCAATCAGCCCCAGCATTTT. Supplemented by reference TRBV30 and TRBJ1-5, the full variable domain reads SQTIHQWPATLVQPVGSPLSLECTVEGTSNPNLYWYRQAAGRGLQLLFYSVGIGQISSEVPQNLSASRPQDRQFILSSKKLLLSDSGFYLCACGRPPSNQPQHFGDGTRLSIL.

This sequence joins TRBV7-9 and TRBJ1-6, with D uncertain. This CDR3 is 13 amino acids long. The V end was cut by 2 bases, the J end by 8 bases, with 7 bases between. In germline, CDR1 is SEHNR, CDR2 FQNEAQ (reference sequence). The CDR3 coding sequence is TGTGCCAGCAGCTTACTAGGTGATTCACCCCTCCACTTT. Translation gives CASSLLGDSPLHF.

The chain couples TRBV6-1 to TRBJ1-4; 7 positions match TRBD1. V lost 6 bases to trimming and J lost 5 bases; unmatched junction nucleotides: 6. This CDR3 spans 14 amino acids. CDR1 MNHNS and CDR2 SASEGT come from the germline V gene. CDR3 protein: CASRTGTDNEKLFF. CDR3 DNA: TGTGCCAGCAGGACCGGGACAGACAATGAAAAACTGTTTTTT.

This chain joins TRBV9 and TRBJ1-2; weak D call: TRBD1 (5 bases). V was clipped by 3 bases and J by 7 bases, with 16 bases between them. Germline CDR1 reads SGDLS; CDR2 reads YYNGEE. The length of the CDR3 is 14 residues. DNA for the CDR3: TGTGCCAGCAGCGACCCAAGGGGAGTGGGTGGCTACACCTTC. Protein: CASSDPRGVGGYTF. The entire variable domain, with the rest obtained from reference TRBV9 and TRBJ1-2, is as follows: DSGVTQTPKHLITATGQRVTLRCSPRSGDLSVYWYQQSLDQGLQFLIQYYNGEERAKGNILERFSAQQFPDLHSELNLSSLELGDSALYFCASSDPRGVGGYTFGSGTRLTVV.

The CDR3 DNA reads as TGCGCCAGCAGCTTCGACGGGCGGTTGACTAATGAAAAACTGTTTTTT. It encodes CASSFDGRLTNEKLFF. This rearrangement joins TRBV5-1 to TRBJ1-4; no clear D gene. CDR3 length: 16 residues. The germline V gene has CDR1 SGHRS and CDR2 YFSETQ. The ends were cut back, 2 bases at V and 2 bases at J, with 13 bases in the middle.

This clone was found many times. This chain uses TRBV11-2 with TRBJ1-2; maybe TRBD1 (5 bases). The CDR3 loop spans 14 amino acids. The ends were cut back, 6 bases at V and 5 bases at J, with 16 bases in the middle. Germline V gene data show CDR1 as SGHAT and CDR2 as FQNNGV. The CDR3 loop is CASSLGTAGYGYTF. As DNA, the CDR3 is TGTGCCAGCAGTCTTGGGACGGCCGGGTATGGCTACACCTTC. The variable domain in full, with the rest retrieved from reference TRBV11-2 and TRBJ1-2, is EAGVAQSPRYKIIEKRQSVAFWCNPISGHATLYWYQQILGQGPKLLIQFQNNGVVDDSQLPKDRFSAERLKGVDSTLKIQPAKLEDSAVYLCASSLGTAGYGYTFGSGTRLTVV.

In its sample, this clone was seen once. The CDR3 spells CASRLRNRGTEAFF. In DNA, the CDR3 is TGTGCCAGCAGACTGAGAAACAGGGGGACTGAAGCTTTCTTT. V and J are TRBV28 and TRBJ1-1; TRBD1 matches at 8 bases. Germline-derived CDR1 and CDR2 are MDHEN and SYDVKM. The CDR3 sequence is 14 residues long. V trimming: 6 bases; J trimming: 5 bases; junction bases outside the gene matches: 8. Filled out from reference TRBV28 and TRBJ1-1, the complete variable domain reads DVKVTQSSRYLVKRTGEKVFLECVQDMDHENMFWYRQDPGLGLRLIYFSYDVKMKEKGDIPEGYSVSREKKERFSLILESASTNQTSMYLCASRLRNRGTEAFFGQGTRLTVV.

The chain is built from TRBV7-9 and TRBJ1-5; maybe TRBD1 (6 bases). V lost 5 bases and J 3 bases, leaving 11 bases between the germline ends. CDR3 length: 14 amino acids. Germline CDR1 reads SEHNR; CDR2 reads FQNEAQ (reference sequence). This CDR3 is CASSPDRTNQPQHF. CDR3 DNA: TGTGCCAGCAGCCCAGACAGGACCAATCAGCCCCAGCATTTT.

The rearrangement uses TRBV19 and TRBJ2-5, with 8 bases matching TRBD1. The germline V gene has CDR1 LNHDA and CDR2 SQIVND (reference sequence). V was clipped by 3 bases and J by 1 base; unmatched bases: 1. The CDR3 spans 14 residues. CDR3 protein: CASSIDRGQETQYF. In DNA, the CDR3 is TGTGCCAGTAGTATTGACAGGGGCCAAGAGACCCAGTACTTC.

The chain recombines TRBV29-1 with TRBJ2-3, with 8 positions matching TRBD2. The CDR3 totals 12 residues. Germline V gives CDR1 SQVTM, CDR2 ANQGSEA. The junction had 1 base not matched to a gene; V was cut back by 7 bases and J by 1 base. CDR3 nucleotides: TGCAGCGAGACTAGCGGCACAGATACGCAGTATTTT. Translating gives CSETSGTDTQYF.

The chain recombines TRBV4-3 with TRBJ1-1; possibly TRBD1 for D (5 bases). Germline V gives CDR1 LGHNA, CDR2 YSLEER. The CDR3 has 15 residues. Between the trimmed V and J ends, which lost 4 bases and 3 bases, there was a span of 15 bases. The CDR3 loop is CASSLIGDEDTEAFF. The CDR3 DNA reads as TGCGCCAGCAGCCTCATAGGGGACGAGGACACTGAAGCTTTCTTT.

This clone turned up a few times. The chain uses TRBV5-1 and TRBJ2-5; 8 nucleotides line up with TRBD1. The length of the CDR3 is 14 residues. Germline assignment: CDR1 SGHRS and CDR2 YFSETQ. Losses at the gene ends were 6 bases for V and 1 base for J; bases not matched to a gene: 5. CDR3 bases: TGCGCCAGCACAAGCCAGGGGGCCCAAGAGACCCAGTACTTC. It translates to CASTSQGAQETQYF.

V is TRBV11-1 and J is TRBJ2-7; 9 nucleotides align to TRBD1. V lost 5 bases to trimming and J lost 0 bases; unmatched junction nucleotides: 8. Germline lookup yields CDR1 SGHAT and CDR2 FQDESV (reference sequence). This CDR3 is built from 16 residues. CDR3 sequence (DNA): TGTGCCAGCAGCAAACAGGGGGCGGGGAGCTCCTACGAGCAGTACTTC. Translated: CASSKQGAGSSYEQYF.